This T cell receptor (beta chain) is from a study of CD8 T cells in ankylosing spondylitis. This clonotype was observed at least ten times. Its specificity is unknown. A single record per CDR3 protein comes from TCRdb applying MiXCR to the 5' RACE reads. This table has under 250,000 distinct CDR3 sequences, around 8% appearing once. CDR1 SGHRS and CDR2 YFSETQ come from the germline V gene. The ends were cut back, 7 bases at V and 2 bases at J, with 16 bases in the middle. The CDR3 has 15 amino acids. The study, taken as a whole, reports: Some motif variants had been reported before (in reactive arthritis synovial fluid and blood). A TCR beta motif of about 8 highly homologous variants seemed to mark ankylosing spondylitis blood.

The TCR originated in a female donor with ankylosing spondylitis or in good health (not recorded which). Sequences were obtained from blood, either unsorted or a sorted T cell fraction (not recorded which). The chain employs TRBV5-1 and TRBJ2-1; possible D gene TRBD2, 5 bases. The CDR3 bases are TGCGCCAGCGGTTCTAGAGGGAACACCTACAATGAGCAGTTCTTC. Translating it yields CASGSRGNTYNEQFF.